This TCR beta chain was captured by sequencing in a study of siplizumab effects on memory and regulatory T cells. Findings and limits, study-wide: Reactions containing siplizumab showed mappable alloreactive CD4+ clones averaging approximately 70% Treg-derived, versus under 30% in controls.

The table came from immunoSEQ multiplex PCR; TCRdb's copy has only in-frame clones and leaves some out. This sample yields around 78,000 clones, of which roughly nine tenths are seen a single time; approximately 30% belongs to the top ten. Regarding this clone: What it recognizes is unknown.

What was sequenced was CD8+ T cells sorted from blood. This TCR was sampled from a human donor in good health.

CDR3 in DNA: TGCGCCAGCAGCCCCTGGTCGACAGTCCAAGAGACCCAGTACTTC. Protein sequence: CASSPWSTVQETQYF. The chain uses TRBV4-1 and TRBJ2-5; the D gene is possibly TRBD1 (5 bases). V was cut by 4 bases and J by 1 base, with 13 bases left in between. The CDR3 consists of 15 residues. The germline gives CDR1 MGHRA, CDR2 YSYEKL.